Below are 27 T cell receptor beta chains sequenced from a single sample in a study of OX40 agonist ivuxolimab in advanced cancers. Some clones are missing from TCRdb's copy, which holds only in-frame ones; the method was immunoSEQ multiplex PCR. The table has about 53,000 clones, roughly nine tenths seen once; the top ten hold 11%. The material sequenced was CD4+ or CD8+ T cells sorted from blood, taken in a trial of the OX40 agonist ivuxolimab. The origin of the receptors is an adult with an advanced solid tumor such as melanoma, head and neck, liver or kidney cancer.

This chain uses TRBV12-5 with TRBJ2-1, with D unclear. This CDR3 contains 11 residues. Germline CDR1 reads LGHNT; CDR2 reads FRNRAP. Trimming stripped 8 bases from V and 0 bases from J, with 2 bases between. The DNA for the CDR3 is TGTGCTAGTTACTCCTACAATGAGCAGTTCTTC. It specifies CASYSYNEQFF.

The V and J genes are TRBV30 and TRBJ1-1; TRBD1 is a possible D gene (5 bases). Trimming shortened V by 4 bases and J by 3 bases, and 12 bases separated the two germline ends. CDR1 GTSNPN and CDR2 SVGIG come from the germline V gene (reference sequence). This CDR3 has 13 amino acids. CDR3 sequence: CAWKRDGDTEAFF. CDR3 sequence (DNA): TGTGCCTGGAAGCGGGACGGCGACACTGAAGCTTTCTTT.

CDR3 sequence (DNA): TGTGCCAGCAGCTTAGTAGGCGCCAGGGGATGGAACACTGAAGCTTTCTTT. Its translation is CASSLVGARGWNTEAFF. The chain has TRBV11-2 and TRBJ1-1; possibly TRBD1 for D (6 bases). V lost 1 base, J lost 1 base, and 16 bases lay in between. Per the germline V gene, CDR1 is SGHAT and CDR2 is FQNNGV. This CDR3 is 17 amino acids long.

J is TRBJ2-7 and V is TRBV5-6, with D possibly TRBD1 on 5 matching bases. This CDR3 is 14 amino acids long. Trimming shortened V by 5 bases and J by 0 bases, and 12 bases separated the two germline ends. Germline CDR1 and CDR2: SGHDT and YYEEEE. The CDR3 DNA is TGTGCCAGCAGGAACTCAAGGGGCTCCTACGAGCAGTACTTC. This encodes CASRNSRGSYEQYF.

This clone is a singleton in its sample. The chain's CDR3 is CASSRSGTPGEYF. The CDR3 DNA reads TGTGCCAGCAGCCGCTCCGGGACTCCAGGCGAGTACTTC. The chain is built from TRBV28 and TRBJ2-5, with D possibly TRBD2 on 6 matching bases. The CDR3 extends over 13 amino acids. Germline loops: CDR1 MDHEN, CDR2 SYDVKM. The V end lost 6 bases, the J end lost 12 bases, and 20 bases lay between the germline ends.

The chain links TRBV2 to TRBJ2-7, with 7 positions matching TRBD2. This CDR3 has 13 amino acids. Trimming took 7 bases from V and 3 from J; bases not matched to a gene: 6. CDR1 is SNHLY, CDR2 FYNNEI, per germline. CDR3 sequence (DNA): TGTGCCAGCACAAGCGTAGCGGGCTACGAGCAGTACTTC. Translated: CASTSVAGYEQYF.

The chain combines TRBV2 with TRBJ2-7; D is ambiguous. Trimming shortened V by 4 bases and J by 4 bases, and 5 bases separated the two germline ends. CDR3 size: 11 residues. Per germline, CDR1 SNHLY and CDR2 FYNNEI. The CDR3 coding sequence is TGTGCCAGCAGTGCGGCTTACGAGCAGTACTTC. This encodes CASSAAYEQYF.

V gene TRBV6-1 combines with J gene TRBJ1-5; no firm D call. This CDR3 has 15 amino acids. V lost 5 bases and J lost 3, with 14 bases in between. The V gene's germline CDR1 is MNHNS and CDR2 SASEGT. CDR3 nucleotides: TGTGCCAGCAGTCACCCCGCTAGCCCCAATCAGCCCCAGCATTTT. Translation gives CASSHPASPNQPQHF.

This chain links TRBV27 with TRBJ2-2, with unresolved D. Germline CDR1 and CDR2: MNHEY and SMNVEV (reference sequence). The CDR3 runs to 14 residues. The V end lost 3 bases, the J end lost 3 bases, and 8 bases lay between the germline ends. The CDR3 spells CASSFWSHTGELFF. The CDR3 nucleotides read TGTGCCAGCAGTTTTTGGTCTCACACCGGGGAGCTGTTTTTT.

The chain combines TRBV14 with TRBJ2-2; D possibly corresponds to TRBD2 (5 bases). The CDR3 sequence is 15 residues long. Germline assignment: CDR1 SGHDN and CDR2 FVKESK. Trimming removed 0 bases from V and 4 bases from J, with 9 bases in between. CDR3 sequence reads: CASSQEARGTGELFF. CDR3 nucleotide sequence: TGTGCCAGCAGCCAAGAGGCCCGGGGCACCGGGGAGCTGTTTTTT.

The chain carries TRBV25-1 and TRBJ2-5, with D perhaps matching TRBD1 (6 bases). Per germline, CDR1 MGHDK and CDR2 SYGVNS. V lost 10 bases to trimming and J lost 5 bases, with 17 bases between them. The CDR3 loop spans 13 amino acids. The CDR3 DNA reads TGTGCCATTGCCCCTGGGGGCGGGGAGACCCAGTACTTC. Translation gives CAIAPGGGETQYF.

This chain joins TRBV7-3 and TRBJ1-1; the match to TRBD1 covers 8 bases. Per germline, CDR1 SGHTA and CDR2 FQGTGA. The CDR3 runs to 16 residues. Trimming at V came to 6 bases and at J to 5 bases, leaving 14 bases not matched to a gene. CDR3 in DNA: TGTGCCAGCAGTCCTCTTCGACAGGGGTATCGGACTGAAGCTTTCTTT. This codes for CASSPLRQGYRTEAFF.

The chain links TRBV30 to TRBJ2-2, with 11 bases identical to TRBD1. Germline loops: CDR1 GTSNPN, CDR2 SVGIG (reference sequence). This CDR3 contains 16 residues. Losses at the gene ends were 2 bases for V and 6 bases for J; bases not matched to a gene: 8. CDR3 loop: CAWSSRGQGEPGELFF. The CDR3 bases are TGTGCCTGGAGTTCCCGGGGACAGGGGGAACCCGGGGAGCTGTTTTTT.

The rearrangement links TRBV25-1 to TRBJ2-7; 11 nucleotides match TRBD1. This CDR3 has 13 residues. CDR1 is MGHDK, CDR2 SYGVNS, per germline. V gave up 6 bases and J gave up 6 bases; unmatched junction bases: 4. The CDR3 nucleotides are TGTGCCAGCAGAGCGGGACAGGGGGGCGAGCAGTACTTC. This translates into CASRAGQGGEQYF.

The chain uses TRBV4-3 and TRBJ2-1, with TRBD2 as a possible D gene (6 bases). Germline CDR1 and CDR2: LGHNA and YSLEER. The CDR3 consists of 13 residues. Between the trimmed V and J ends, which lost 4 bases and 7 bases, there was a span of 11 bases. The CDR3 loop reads CASSPGLLNEQFF. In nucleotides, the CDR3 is TGCGCCAGCAGCCCGGGACTGCTTAATGAGCAGTTCTTC.

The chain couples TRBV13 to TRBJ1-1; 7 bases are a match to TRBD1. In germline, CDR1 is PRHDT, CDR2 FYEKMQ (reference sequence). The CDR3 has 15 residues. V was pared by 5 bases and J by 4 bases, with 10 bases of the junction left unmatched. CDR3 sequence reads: CASSPPPAGGTEAFF. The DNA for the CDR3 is TGTGCCAGCAGCCCGCCCCCGGCAGGGGGCACTGAAGCTTTCTTT.

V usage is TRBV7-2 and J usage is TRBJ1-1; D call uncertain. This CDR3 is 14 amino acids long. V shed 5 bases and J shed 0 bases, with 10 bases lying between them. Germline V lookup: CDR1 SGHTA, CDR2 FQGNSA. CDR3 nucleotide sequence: TGTGCCAGCAGCCCCGACTGGGTGAACACTGAAGCTTTCTTT. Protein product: CASSPDWVNTEAFF.

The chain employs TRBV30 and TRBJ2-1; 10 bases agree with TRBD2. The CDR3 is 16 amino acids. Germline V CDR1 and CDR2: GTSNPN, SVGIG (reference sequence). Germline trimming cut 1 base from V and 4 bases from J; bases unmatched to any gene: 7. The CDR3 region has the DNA TGTGCCTGGAGTGGGAACAGCGGGGGGGTTTACAATGAGCAGTTCTTC. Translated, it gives CAWSGNSGGVYNEQFF.

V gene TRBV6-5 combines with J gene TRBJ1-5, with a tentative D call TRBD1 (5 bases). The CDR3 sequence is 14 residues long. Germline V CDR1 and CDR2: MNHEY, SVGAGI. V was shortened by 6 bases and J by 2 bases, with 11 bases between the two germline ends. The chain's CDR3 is CASSGAMGNQPQHF. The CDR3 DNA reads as TGTGCCAGCAGCGGGGCGATGGGCAATCAGCCCCAGCATTTT.

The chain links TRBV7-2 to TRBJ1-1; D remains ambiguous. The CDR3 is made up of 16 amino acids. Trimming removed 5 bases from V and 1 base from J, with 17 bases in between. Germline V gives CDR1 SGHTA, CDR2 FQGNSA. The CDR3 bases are TGTGCCAGCAGCCCCACCCTCCCCAATACGAACACTGAAGCTTTCTTT. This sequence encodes CASSPTLPNTNTEAFF.

CDR3 residues: CASSFRGGYTF. CDR3 nucleotides: TGTGCCAGCAGCTTCAGGGGTGGCTACACCTTC. This sequence joins TRBV11-2 and TRBJ1-2; perhaps TRBD1 as D (6 bases). The germline V and J ends were trimmed by 3 bases and 7 bases, with 6 bases remaining between them. CDR3 length: 11 amino acids. Germline assignment: CDR1 SGHAT and CDR2 FQNNGV.

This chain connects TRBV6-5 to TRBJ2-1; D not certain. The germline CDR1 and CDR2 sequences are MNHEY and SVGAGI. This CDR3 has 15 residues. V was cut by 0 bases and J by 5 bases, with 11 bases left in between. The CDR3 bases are TGTGCCAGCAGTTACTCAGGACGTGGAAACAATGAGCAGTTCTTC. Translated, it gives CASSYSGRGNNEQFF.

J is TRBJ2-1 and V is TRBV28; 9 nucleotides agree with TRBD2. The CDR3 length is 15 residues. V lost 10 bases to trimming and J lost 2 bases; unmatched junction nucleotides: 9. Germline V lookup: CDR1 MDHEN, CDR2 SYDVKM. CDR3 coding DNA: TGTGCCACCCATCAAGCGGGGGGCCCCTACAATGAGCAGTTCTTC. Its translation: CATHQAGGPYNEQFF.

The CDR3 is CATRDRGLTGELFF. The CDR3 coding sequence is TGTGCCACCCGGGACAGGGGGCTTACCGGGGAGCTGTTTTTT. The chain combines TRBV19 with TRBJ2-2; TRBD1 matches 12 bases. Losses at the gene ends were 10 bases for V and 5 bases for J; bases not matched to a gene: 5. The germline CDR1 and CDR2 sequences are LNHDA and SQIVND (reference sequence). The CDR3 spans 14 residues.

In DNA form, the CDR3 reads TGTGCCAGCTCACCTGCTATTGAGACCCAGTACTTC. Its protein product is CASSPAIETQYF. V usage is TRBV18 and J usage is TRBJ2-5, with D unresolved. CDR1 is KGHSH, CDR2 LQKENI, per germline. V was pared by 3 bases and J by 5 bases, with 7 bases between. This CDR3 is 12 amino acids long.

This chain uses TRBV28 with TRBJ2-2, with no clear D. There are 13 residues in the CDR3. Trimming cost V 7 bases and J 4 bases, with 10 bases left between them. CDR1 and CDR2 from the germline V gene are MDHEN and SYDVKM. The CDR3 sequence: CASTDHRTGELFF. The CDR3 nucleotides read TGTGCCAGCACCGATCACCGCACCGGGGAGCTGTTTTTT.

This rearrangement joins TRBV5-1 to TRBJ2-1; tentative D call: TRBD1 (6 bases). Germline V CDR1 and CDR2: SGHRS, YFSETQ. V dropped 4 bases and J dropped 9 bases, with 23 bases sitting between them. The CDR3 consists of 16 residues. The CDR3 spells CASSPQARGYNGEQFF. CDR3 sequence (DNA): TGCGCCAGCAGCCCGCAGGCCAGGGGCTACAATGGTGAGCAGTTCTTC. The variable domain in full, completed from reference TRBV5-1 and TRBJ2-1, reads KAGVTQTPRYLIKTRGQQVTLSCSPISGHRSVSWYQQTPGQGLQFLFEYFSETQRNKGNFPGRFSGRQFSNSRSEMNVSTLELGDSALYLCASSPQARGYNGEQFFGPGTRLTVL.